The count of the clone carrying this TCR beta chain is one. The antigen is not known. The CDR3 runs 15 residues. Deletions cut 5 bases from V and 6 bases from J, with 20 bases between. Germline V lookup: CDR1 GTSNPN, CDR2 SVGIG (reference sequence). The PCR contained 60 Vbeta and 13 Jbeta primers. The protocol was immunoSEQ multiplex PCR, while the TCRdb copy is restricted to in-frame clones and leaves out a portion. The sample holds 120,000 to 150,000 clones; 72% are singletons and the top ten take approximately 2%. This entry belongs to a study of cytomegalovirus exposure and HLA in healthy donors. Points from the study as a whole: Three CMV-associated chains were confirmed in vitro to be specific for CMV antigens.

This chain joins TRBV30 and TRBJ1-5; D might be TRBD1 (6 bases). What was sequenced was PBMCs. This TCR was recovered from a man in his forties in good health and CMV-seronegative. The CDR3 loop reads CAWAPTLDSLQPQHF. CDR3 coding DNA: TGTGCCTGGGCCCCTACTCTGGACAGCCTTCAGCCCCAGCATTTT.